These T cell receptor beta chains were read from a single sample in a study of T cell responses to AZD1222 COVID-19 vaccine. The table came from immunoSEQ multiplex PCR; TCRdb's copy has only in-frame clones and leaves some out. The table shows about 150,000 clones, with roughly 89% occurring only once. The material was peripheral blood, obtained on day 0 of AZD1222 vaccination. These receptors all come from an adult in good health. Both conserved end residues are part of each CDR3. The listing skips clone size in some rows; elsewhere it reads once, few, many or a size class.

j_call clone_size v_call cdr3_aa
TRBJ2-5 NA TRBV4-2 CASSQDLGTETQYF
TRBJ2-5 NA TRBV19 CARGGTRQETQYF
TRBJ2-5 NA TRBV28 CASISVGRETQYF
TRBJ1-1 NA TRBV14 CASSPWTAEAFF
TRBJ2-7 NA TRBV9 CASSARGGLDEQYF
TRBJ1-5 NA TRBV27 CASSSGLAAQPQHF
TRBJ2-1 NA TRBV21-1 CATRGLAGDNSYNEQFF
TRBJ1-2 NA TRBV6-5 CASSTTGVVRGYTF
TRBJ2-1 NA TRBV9 CASSIFISAGANEQFF
TRBJ1-2 NA TRBV9 CASSVKRTGADGYTF
TRBJ1-6 NA TRBV15 CATSRDSPLHF
TRBJ2-4 NA TRBV28 CASSSTAKNIQYF
TRBJ1-1 NA TRBV19 CASRGGQGAATEAFF
TRBJ2-7 once TRBV3-1/TRBV3-2 CASSSRSPFVLDEQYF
TRBJ1-5 NA TRBV7-9 CASSLSESQPQHF
TRBJ1-3 NA TRBV5-1 CASSQSKSDRGNTIYF
TRBJ1-2 once TRBV21-1 CASSKAPEFYGYTF
TRBJ2-3 NA TRBV6-5 CASSFSGGGVDTQYF
TRBJ1-5 NA TRBV5-1 CASSLEGDGQPQHF
TRBJ1-2 NA TRBV3-1/TRBV3-2 CASSQDQVHGQGLMYGYTF
TRBJ1-6 NA TRBV2 CASSEWQGNSPLHF
TRBJ2-2 NA TRBV4-3 CASSQERGTGELFF
TRBJ1-5 NA TRBV11-2 CASSARTDSNQPQHF
TRBJ2-7 NA TRBV7-2 CASSLTPRGGDEQYF
TRBJ2-1 NA TRBV4-3 CASSSAGGLYNEQFF
TRBJ1-2 once TRBV12-3/TRBV12-4 CASKGVGNYGYTF
TRBJ1-2 NA TRBV27 CASSSRASRSGYTF
TRBJ1-2 NA TRBV9 CASSVGPTNTNYGYTF
TRBJ2-3 NA TRBV7-6 CASSVLAAPSTDTQYF
TRBJ2-1 NA TRBV6-5 CASSYSDYSYNEQFF
TRBJ1-6 NA TRBV11-3 CASRPYAVRSPLHF
TRBJ1-3 NA TRBV15 CATSSDRAAGNTIYF
TRBJ2-6 NA TRBV12-3/TRBV12-4 CASRNSGANVLTF
TRBJ1-2 NA TRBV4-2 CASSQTPPGQGFLGSGYTF
TRBJ1-2 NA TRBV9 CASSSTGQSYGYTF
TRBJ1-6 NA TRBV19 CATSEGSIQKTLHF
TRBJ1-4 NA TRBV7-9 CASSFGTATNEKLFF
TRBJ2-7 NA TRBV7-9 CASKGAGTYEQYF
TRBJ2-1 NA TRBV4-2 CASSFGGVDEQFF
TRBJ1-4 NA TRBV4-3 CASSQVTTIGEKLFF
TRBJ2-7 NA TRBV2 CASTGQSYEQYF
TRBJ1-5 NA TRBV19 CASSMEGLAQPQHF
TRBJ2-1 NA TRBV5-4 CASSLTTGHEQFF
TRBJ2-5 once TRBV7-6 CASSRDRQETQYF
TRBJ2-7 NA TRBV4-1 CASSFNQGTYEQYF
TRBJ1-5 NA TRBV15 CATSTPGIRVNQPQHF
TRBJ1-5 NA TRBV2 CASRWLYSNQPQHF
TRBJ1-6 once TRBV7-2 CASSTGTGYSPLHF
TRBJ1-5 few TRBV19 CASSIDRGAWGRRIAQPQHF
TRBJ2-1 NA TRBV7-3 CASSLSAGAGNEQFF
TRBJ1-4 NA TRBV19 CASSPDKHEKLFF
TRBJ2-7 NA TRBV6-5 CASLAGFYYEQYF
TRBJ1-1 NA TRBV4-3 CASSPHLDTEAFF
TRBJ1-3 NA TRBV7-2 CASSLGPDSGNTIYF
TRBJ2-1 NA TRBV7-3 CASSSGLAGGNEQFF
TRBJ1-5 NA TRBV5-8 CASSGTGTSNQPQHF
TRBJ1-2 once TRBV18 CASSLRDRNYGYTF
TRBJ2-1 NA TRBV4-1 CASSLSGTGGNNEQFF
TRBJ2-6 NA TRBV6-4 CASSDGHHSGANVLTF